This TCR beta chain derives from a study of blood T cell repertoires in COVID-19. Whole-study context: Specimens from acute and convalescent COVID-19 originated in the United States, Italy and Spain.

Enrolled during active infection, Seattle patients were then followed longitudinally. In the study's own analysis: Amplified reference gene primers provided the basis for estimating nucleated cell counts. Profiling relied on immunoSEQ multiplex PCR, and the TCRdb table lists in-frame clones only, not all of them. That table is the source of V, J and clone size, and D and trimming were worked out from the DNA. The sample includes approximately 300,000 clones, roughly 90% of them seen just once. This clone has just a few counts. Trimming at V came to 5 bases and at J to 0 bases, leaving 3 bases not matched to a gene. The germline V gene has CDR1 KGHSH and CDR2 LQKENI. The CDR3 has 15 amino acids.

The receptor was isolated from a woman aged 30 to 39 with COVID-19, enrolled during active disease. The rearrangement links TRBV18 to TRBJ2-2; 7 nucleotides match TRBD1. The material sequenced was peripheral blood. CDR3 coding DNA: TGTGCCAGCTCAGAGGGACAGCCGAACACCGGGGAGCTGTTTTTT. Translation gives CASSEGQPNTGELFF. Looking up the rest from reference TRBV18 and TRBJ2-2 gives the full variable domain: NAGVMQNPRHLVRRRGQEARLRCSPMKGHSHVYWYRQLPEEGLKFMVYLQKENIIDESGMPKERFSAEFPKEGPSILRIQQVVRGDSAAYFCASSEGQPNTGELFFGEGSRLTVL.